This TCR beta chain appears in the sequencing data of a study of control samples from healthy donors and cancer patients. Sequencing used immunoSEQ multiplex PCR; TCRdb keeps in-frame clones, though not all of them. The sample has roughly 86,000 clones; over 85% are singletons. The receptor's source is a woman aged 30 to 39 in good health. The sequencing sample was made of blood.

This CDR3 reads CASSPSETGFNQPQHF. The CDR3 bases are TGTGCCAGCTCACCGTCCGAGACAGGGTTCAATCAGCCCCAGCATTTT. The V gene is TRBV18, the J gene TRBJ1-5; 7 bases match TRBD1. V gave up 3 bases and J gave up 3 bases; unmatched junction bases: 8. CDR1 is KGHSH and CDR2 is LQKENI in the germline V gene. This CDR3 is built from 16 residues.